The subject of this entry is one TCR beta chain. This receptor's antigen is unknown. No per-base quality is available; no much larger clone lies one base away. Taken from cysteine to phenylalanine, the CDR3 has 15 residues. Of the read, only the CDR3 DNA is kept; its 45 bases are in frame from base 1. Trimming accounts for 1 base at V and 4 bases at J, while the number of junction bases matched to no gene is 5. CDR1 and CDR2 are drawn from the germline V gene (reference sequence): SGHNT, YYREEE. The cohort comprised some 680 healthy bone marrow donors. Cohort members were all nominally healthy when sampled, although unrecorded immune exposures were likely present. The donor was CMV seronegative and was included in the group of over 300 seronegative cohort members. Every donor gave a peripheral blood sample, and the peripheral blood mononuclear cells from that sample were used for TCR beta sequencing. The Qiagen DNeasy Blood Extraction Kit was used to extract genomic DNA from the blood cell samples.

The method behind the library was the immunoSEQ multiplex PCR assay. For the multiplex PCR, a mixture combining 60 forward primers for TCR Vbeta segments and 13 reverse primers for TCR Jbeta segments was used. The CDR3 region of rearranged TCR beta genes was amplified from genomic DNA with a multiplex PCR assay. On the Illumina HiSeq System, the amplified TCR beta libraries were sequenced as 87-base-pair reads. The original methods were these. A later analysis counted about 80 million unique TCR beta chains across the 600 to 850 repertoires, and some 11 million of these chains were shared by at least two donors. Raw reads were error-corrected and collapsed into unique sequences with a nearest-neighbor algorithm that merged closely related sequences to remove PCR and sequencing errors. To assign V, D and J gene segments, CDR3 sequences were aligned to IMGT reference sequences. For a sequence to be retained, a match of at least six nucleotides to both a V gene segment and a J gene segment was required. Rearrangements were classified as productive when the CDR3 lacked stop codons and remained in frame with V and J, and all other rearrangements were classified as non-productive. Following IMGT convention, CDR3 was defined as the stretch from the second conserved V-encoded cysteine up to the conserved J-encoded phenylalanine. In an earlier analysis of around 540 of the donors, sequences lacking an unambiguous match to a single V gene segment were excluded. An earlier analysis of a few hundred of the donors called V segments functional above 56.7% productive rearrangements and segregating when the between-donor standard deviation exceeded 5%. To diagnose cytomegalovirus status from the catalog of TCR beta chain sequences, a statistical classification framework was built. A later analysis assigned V and J genes by comparing TCR nucleotide sequences with IMGT/GENE-DB human TR gene sequences. A later analysis assigned CDR3 sequences and most-parsimonious VDJ recombination scenarios with the TCRdist pipeline. In a later analysis, each TCR beta chain was defined by its CDR3 amino acid sequence together with its V-gene family, and reads without a unique V-gene family were excluded. In a later analysis, 450 to 600 highly shared, low-generation-probability nucleotide sequences were removed to address suspected cross-contamination and a sequencing artifact. A later analysis calculated a clonal expansion index for each public chain from normalized within-repertoire ranks of inferred template counts. A later analysis computed generation probabilities with a VDJ recombination model fitted to out-of-frame rearrangements, and checked the results against IGoR. Hypergeometric tests were used in a later analysis to score TCR-TCR, TCR-HLA and TCR-CMV co-occurrence, with a repertoire-size bias correction applied to the TCR pairs. False discovery rates were estimated in a later analysis by permuting HLA or CMV assignments 20 times. In a later analysis, co-occurring TCRs were grouped using DBSCAN, with TCRdist sequence similarity added in when clustering inside HLA-allele-positive subsets. For co-occurrence clustering, repertoires with fewer than 30,000 or more than 120,000 public chains were excluded, along with five or six repertoires with anomalous nucleotide sharing. The immuneACCESS repertoire file appears here via TCRdb, limited to in-frame rearrangements. These files lack a portion of the clones; in checked studies, under half of the deficit traces to unresolved V genes, and the cause of the others is not known. D and trimming were read from the DNA, whereas the V and J calls and clone size are those reported in that table. Within this sample are some 150,000 clones, with about four fifths of them counted one time only. 2% to 2.5% of the sample comes from the top ten.

This record belongs to a study of cytomegalovirus exposure and HLA in healthy donors listed by TCRdb under 2017. For the wider study: According to an earlier analysis of 587 of the donors, 150 million to 200 million T cells yielded some 110 million unique TCR beta sequences and around 280 Gb of sequence data. An early release covering 550 to 700 HLA-typed donors comprised 300 to 350 gigabases of sequencing data and some 79 million unique TCR sequences. Among the roughly 410 genotyped donors, 81% belonged to the genetic ancestry cluster associated with self-reported Caucasian donors. The study aimed to test whether signatures of past pathogen exposure could be identified by cataloging public T cell receptors. Using immunosequencing, the study profiled T cell repertoires from roughly 650 subjects and related those repertoires to cytomegalovirus serostatus. Besides the first cohort of approximately 670 subjects, a separate validation cohort made up of 95 to 150 different subjects was used. To predict cytomegalovirus infection status, the study brought together high-throughput TCR immunosequencing, statistical association of individual TCRs with disease status, and machine learning. To study patterns of TCR occurrence, a later analysis re-analyzed previously published TCR beta repertoires from around 700 donors and added high-resolution HLA genotyping. The later analysis used no new phenotypic data to find candidate immune exposures, relying instead on TCR beta sequences and their occurrence across donors. In an earlier analysis of more than 550 of the donors, high-throughput TCR beta sequencing was used to judge whether each TCR beta V gene segment behaved as functional or pseudogenic. Donor age, sex, ethnicity and CMV serostatus were compiled together with the repertoire data. Genome-wide SNP genotypes for about 60% of the roughly 700 donors were used in a later genetic analysis, which treated that subset as a discovery cohort. Every repertoire in the discovery cohort had been generated on one and the same sequencing platform. HLA typing included class I and class II loci at four-digit resolution. Typing coverage differed by locus: A, B, C, DRB1 and DQB1 were typed in about 620-630 donors, DQA1 in 522, DPA1 in nearly 610, and DPB1 in 472. Several DR-DQ haplotypes were handled as single units for association and clustering, since linkage in the cohort was strong. On average, 235,054 unique TCR beta nucleotide sequences were sequenced per donor among 300 to 500 genotyped donors of the cohort, with 15% to 20% of those sequences being non-productive. The paper's findings and limits, for the study overall: In an earlier analysis of more than 450 of the donors, most TCR beta V segments were observed in productive rearrangements about 87% or about 30% of the time, broadly matching IMGT annotations. In this cohort, only TCR beta chains were sequenced, and detectable features were limited by the absence of alpha or paired-chain data. In a later genetic analysis, fewer N-insertions in productive TCRs were reported among donors in an Asian-associated ancestry cluster than the roughly 700-donor mean. In a later analysis, the rate of TCR association differed among HLA loci, with DRB1 alleles having the most associated TCRs and HLA-C alleles having the fewest. Several of the top co-occurrence clusters appeared to be linked to parvovirus B19, influenza, CMV and Epstein-Barr virus, according to a later analysis. The 87-base-pair reads could not distinguish some IMGT-functional V segments, including TRBV6-2 and TRBV6-3, so those segments were excluded. Compared with equally common non-associated chains, HLA-associated TCR beta chains in a later analysis were more clonally expanded and had lower generation probabilities. Roughly uniform sequencing depth across donors was assumed in presence/absence analyses, although this assumption may not hold. A cluster of highly shared sequence variants was judged likely to be a technical artifact of the sequencing pipeline. The authors suggested that the approach could potentially be extended to other disease states and immunological phenotypes. An association between a missense DCLRE1C variant and V-gene and J-gene trimming of TCR beta chains was found in a later genetic analysis and replicated in an independent cohort. According to a later analysis, most CMV-associated TCR beta chains appeared to be HLA-restricted, and the HLA associations seemed to be driven largely by CMV exposure. CMV serostatus was the only immune exposure information available for the cohort. In vitro tests confirmed that a few of the cytomegalovirus-associated TCR beta chains recognize cytomegalovirus antigens. The study gave a list of 150 to 200 TCR beta chains associated with cytomegalovirus. In both the original and validation cohorts, the classifier was reported to diagnose cytomegalovirus status with high specificity and sensitivity. A further reported finding was that TCR beta sequences accurately predicted the HLA-A and HLA-B alleles for most subjects in the first cohort. A later analysis associated 15,000 to 20,000 TCR beta sequences with specific HLA alleles at a false discovery rate of 0.05. Most TCR sequences were observed very rarely across donors, whereas some public TCRs were present in many individuals. When HLA alleles, especially DR and DQ, strongly co-occurred, attributing TCR associations to individual alleles was difficult. Because counts were too low, some 17 rarely observed V segments, including chromosome 9 orphons, were excluded from the earlier analysis of 587 of the donors. Correlated functional status among segregating V segments might reflect linkage disequilibrium, but an unknown experimental factor could not be ruled out. Because HLA typing was missing for some donors at each locus, association tests included only the typed subset.

The rearranged segments are TRBV5-4 and TRBJ2-5, with TRBD1 identical over 9 junction bases. The clonotype originates from a young man in good health and CMV-seronegative. The specimen was PBMCs. The bases are TGTGCCAGCAGCTTGAGACAGGGGGGGTTAGAGACCCAGTACTTC. Its product reads: CASSLRQGGLETQYF.